This T cell receptor (beta chain) was sequenced during a study of blood T cell repertoires in COVID-19. The Seattle patients joined while their infection was active and were tracked longitudinally afterward. CDR3 length: 15 residues. The V gene end was trimmed by 3 bases and the J gene end by 3 bases; junction bases not matched to a gene: 7. Per germline, CDR1 KGHSH and CDR2 LQKENI. TCRdb keeps only in-frame clones here, not all; method: immunoSEQ multiplex PCR. Counted here are over 75,000 clones, around nine tenths occurring once; the ten biggest clones make up about 4.2%. Sequencing input: peripheral blood. This TCR was sampled from a human donor with COVID-19, enrolled during active disease. The donor label of this sample is uncertain. The V call is TRBV18, the J call TRBJ1-2, with TRBD1 matching 7 bases. CDR3 amino acids: CASSPDTGVDYGYTF. The DNA of the CDR3 is TGTGCCAGCTCACCGGACACAGGGGTAGACTATGGCTACACCTTC.